These 6 T cell receptor beta chains share one sample of origin, sequenced in a study of shared clonotypes between healthy human individuals. Libraries were prepared by immunoSEQ multiplex PCR; TCRdb keeps only in-frame clonotypes and omits some of them. The repertoire holds some 1,400,000 clones, with around 97% as singletons. Material for sequencing was naive CD4+ T cells sorted from blood. Subset meaning: CD45RA+ positively selected. These receptors came from a man aged 30-40 years in good health.

J is TRBJ2-2 and V is TRBV5-1; D gene uncertain. V lost 1 base, J lost 6 bases, and 10 bases lay in between. This CDR3 is 14 amino acids long. The germline CDR1 and CDR2 sequences are SGHRS and YFSETQ. DNA of the CDR3: TGCGCCAGCAGCTTGACACCCTCCCCCGGGGAGCTGTTTTTT. Protein sequence: CASSLTPSPGELFF. The variable domain in full, with the rest retrieved from reference TRBV5-1 and TRBJ2-2, is KAGVTQTPRYLIKTRGQQVTLSCSPISGHRSVSWYQQTPGQGLQFLFEYFSETQRNKGNFPGRFSGRQFSNSRSEMNVSTLELGDSALYLCASSLTPSPGELFFGEGSRLTVL.

The rearrangement uses TRBV7-9 and TRBJ2-5, with D hard to call. Trimming left V 4 bases short and J 0 bases short, with 6 bases between. Germline-derived CDR1 and CDR2 are SEHNR and FQNEAQ (reference sequence). The CDR3 is 13 residues long. This CDR3 reads CASSSRNQETQYF. CDR3 nucleotide sequence: TGTGCCAGCAGCTCAAGAAACCAAGAGACCCAGTACTTC.

The V gene is TRBV7-3, the J gene TRBJ2-3, with 8 nucleotides matching TRBD2. Trimming cost V 5 bases and J 2 bases; bases outside gene matches: 9. The germline gives CDR1 SGHTA, CDR2 FQGTGA. The CDR3 runs 16 residues. The chain's CDR3 is CASSLRGLGLTDTQYF. As DNA, the CDR3 is TGTGCCAGCAGCCTCAGGGGACTAGGGCTCACAGATACGCAGTATTTT.

The rearrangement links TRBV5-6 to TRBJ2-7; 7 bases agree with TRBD2. The CDR3 has 15 amino acids. In germline, CDR1 is SGHDT, CDR2 YYEEEE. Germline trimming cut 6 bases from V and 4 bases from J; bases unmatched to any gene: 13. CDR3 amino acids: CASTSLAGLFYEQYF. The CDR3, as DNA: TGTGCCAGCACTTCCTTAGCGGGTCTTTTTTACGAGCAGTACTTC.

This chain uses TRBV28 with TRBJ1-2; D is undetermined. This CDR3 has 15 residues. Germline lookup yields CDR1 MDHEN and CDR2 SYDVKM. Trimming cost V 2 bases and J 1 base, with 11 bases left between them. CDR3 DNA: TGTGCCAGCAGTTTAGCAGATCAGGATAACTATGGCTACACCTTC. Protein product: CASSLADQDNYGYTF.

The V call is TRBV7-2, the J call TRBJ2-7; 8 bases are shared with TRBD1. This CDR3 spans 14 amino acids. From germline, CDR1 is SGHTA and CDR2 FQGNSA. Losses at the gene ends were 5 bases for V and 9 bases for J; bases not matched to a gene: 12. CDR3 coding DNA: TGTGCCAGCAGCACCGACAGGGGAGCCCAAGGGCAGTACTTC. This encodes CASSTDRGAQGQYF.